A selection of T cell receptor beta chains follows, all from one sample in a study of CD4+ T cells in melanoma. This table comes from immunoSEQ multiplex PCR, and its TCRdb copy is limited to in-frame clones, with some not included. The sample lists some 110,000 clones, around 93% occurring once. The specimen sequenced was peripheral blood. These receptors all stem from a human donor with melanoma. The CDR3 runs from the conserved cysteine through the conserved F or W. Each record gives: CDR3 length, D gene, V gene, J gene, clone size, CDR3 protein, CDR3 DNA. The D gene is left open where the match is weak. Clone size is shown for a subset of rows, as once, few, many or a class of expanded clone.

length: 13
D: -
V: TRBV30
J: TRBJ2-7
size: -
CDR3: CAWSRDKSYEQYF
DNA: TGTGCCTGGAGTAGGGACAAATCCTACGAGCAGTACTTC

length: 14
D: -
V: TRBV7-8
J: TRBJ2-7
size: -
CDR3: CASSLEGRTYEQYF
DNA: TGTGCCAGCAGCTTAGAGGGCAGAACCTACGAGCAGTACTTC

length: 15
D: TRBD2
V: TRBV7-9
J: TRBJ2-1
size: -
CDR3: CASSLGAGGYEEQFF
DNA: TGTGCCAGCAGCTTAGGGGCGGGGGGGTATGAAGAGCAGTTCTTC

length: 18
D: TRBD1
V: TRBV14
J: TRBJ2-2
size: -
CDR3: CASSLSPALDRGTGELFF
DNA: TGTGCCAGCAGCCTTAGTCCGGCGCTGGACAGGGGTACCGGGGAGCTGTTTTTT

length: 13
D: -
V: TRBV5-6
J: TRBJ2-3
size: -
CDR3: CASSLGPTDTQYF
DNA: TGTGCCAGCAGCTTGGGCCCTACAGATACGCAGTATTTT

length: 12
D: -
V: TRBV19
J: TRBJ2-1
size: -
CDR3: CASSIVYNEQFF
DNA: TGTGCCAGTAGTATCGTTTACAATGAGCAGTTCTTC

length: 15
D: TRBD2
V: TRBV5-1
J: TRBJ2-1
size: -
CDR3: CASSFGLADDNEQFF
DNA: TGCGCCAGCAGCTTCGGACTAGCGGACGACAATGAGCAGTTCTTC

length: 20
D: -
V: TRBV9
J: TRBJ2-7
size: -
CDR3: CASSVTLGLPPSYSSYEQYF
DNA: TGTGCCAGCAGCGTAACCCTCGGGCTGCCTCCCAGCTATAGCTCCTACGAGCAGTACTTC

length: 12
D: -
V: TRBV7-2
J: TRBJ1-1
size: once
CDR3: CASSKDRLGAFF
DNA: TGTGCCAGCAGCAAAGACAGGCTGGGAGCTTTCTTT

length: 17
D: TRBD2
V: TRBV18
J: TRBJ2-3
size: -
CDR3: CASSPRGTSGFPDTQYF
DNA: TGTGCCAGCTCACCACGAGGGACTAGCGGCTTCCCAGATACGCAGTATTTT

length: 15
D: TRBD1
V: TRBV19
J: TRBJ2-7
size: -
CDR3: CASSIRQGSSYEQYF
DNA: TGTGCCAGTAGTATTCGACAGGGCAGCTCCTACGAGCAGTACTTC

length: 16
D: -
V: TRBV9
J: TRBJ1-3
size: once
CDR3: CASSSPQGSSGNTIYF
DNA: TGTGCCAGCAGCTCTCCTCAGGGATCCTCTGGAAACACCATATATTTT

length: 16
D: TRBD2
V: TRBV7-2
J: TRBJ2-5
size: -
CDR3: CASSLDLAVIQETQYF
DNA: TGTGCCAGCAGCTTAGACCTAGCGGTAATACAAGAGACCCAGTACTTC

length: 13
D: -
V: TRBV7-3
J: TRBJ1-1
size: -
CDR3: CASGQNMNTEAFF
DNA: TGTGCCAGCGGACAGAACATGAACACTGAAGCTTTCTTT

length: 16
D: TRBD1
V: TRBV18
J: TRBJ2-2
size: -
CDR3: CASSADRRLDTGELFF
DNA: TGTGCCAGCTCCGCGGACAGGCGGTTGGACACCGGGGAGCTGTTTTTT

length: 16
D: -
V: TRBV4-3
J: TRBJ1-3
size: -
CDR3: CASSQDLAYSGNTIYF
DNA: TGCGCCAGCAGCCAAGATCTGGCATACTCTGGAAACACCATATATTTT

length: 14
D: TRBD2
V: TRBV5-1
J: TRBJ2-3
size: -
CDR3: CASSWGLGTDTQYF
DNA: TGCGCCAGCAGCTGGGGACTAGGCACAGATACGCAGTATTTT

length: 15
D: -
V: TRBV5-1
J: TRBJ2-1
size: -
CDR3: CASSLGSGTYNEQFF
DNA: TGCGCCAGCAGCTTGGGTAGCGGAACCTACAATGAGCAGTTCTTC

length: 14
D: -
V: TRBV6-6
J: TRBJ1-1
size: once
CDR3: CASSRAQGVTEAFF
DNA: TGTGCCAGCAGTAGAGCACAGGGTGTCACTGAAGCTTTCTTT

length: 12
D: -
V: TRBV5-1
J: TRBJ2-7
size: -
CDR3: CASSLDYYEQYF
DNA: TGCGCCAGCAGCTTAGACTACTACGAGCAGTACTTC

length: 12
D: -
V: TRBV7-9
J: TRBJ1-4
size: -
CDR3: CASSRGEEKLFF
DNA: TGTGCCAGCAGCCGAGGTGAAGAAAAACTGTTTTTT

length: 13
D: -
V: TRBV30
J: TRBJ1-5
size: -
CDR3: CAWRGPPNQPQHF
DNA: TGTGCCTGGAGGGGGCCACCAAATCAGCCCCAGCATTTT

length: 12
D: -
V: TRBV28
J: TRBJ2-7
size: -
CDR3: CASSLYADSQYF
DNA: TGTGCCAGCAGTTTATATGCTGATTCGCAGTACTTC

length: 13
D: -
V: TRBV6-5
J: TRBJ2-5
size: -
CDR3: CASSRSRKETQYF
DNA: TGTGCCAGTTCGAGAAGTAGAAAAGAGACCCAGTACTTC

length: 14
D: -
V: TRBV18
J: TRBJ1-1
size: -
CDR3: CASSPINSGSEAFF
DNA: TGTGCCAGCTCACCTATCAATTCGGGGTCTGAAGCTTTCTTT

length: 11
D: -
V: TRBV20-1
J: TRBJ2-7
size: -
CDR3: CSTIRRYEQYF
DNA: TGCAGTACCATCCGGCGTTACGAGCAGTACTTC

length: 14
D: -
V: TRBV7-2
J: TRBJ1-4
size: -
CDR3: CASSFRGVGEKLFF
DNA: TGTGCCAGCAGCTTCCGGGGGGTGGGTGAAAAACTGTTTTTT

length: 13
D: -
V: TRBV5-6
J: TRBJ2-5
size: -
CDR3: CASSLGPQETQYF
DNA: TGTGCCAGCAGCTTGGGCCCACAAGAGACCCAGTACTTC

length: 18
D: -
V: TRBV15
J: TRBJ1-6
size: -
CDR3: CATSGGAQSSSYNSPLHF
DNA: TGTGCCACCAGCGGCGGGGCTCAATCAAGCTCCTATAATTCACCCCTCCACTTT

length: 16
D: TRBD2
V: TRBV5-1
J: TRBJ2-7
size: -
CDR3: CASSSRTSESSYEQYF
DNA: TGCGCCAGCAGCTCTCGGACTAGCGAAAGCTCCTACGAGCAGTACTTC

length: 11
D: -
V: TRBV5-6
J: TRBJ2-5
size: few
CDR3: CASSLEKTQYF
DNA: TGTGCCAGCAGCTTGGAAAAGACCCAGTACTTC

length: 15
D: -
V: TRBV7-6
J: TRBJ1-1
size: -
CDR3: CASSDQQGGDTEAFF
DNA: TGTGCCAGCAGCGATCAACAGGGAGGGGATACTGAAGCTTTCTTT

length: 15
D: TRBD1
V: TRBV19
J: TRBJ1-4
size: -
CDR3: CASSQRQGTNEKLFF
DNA: TGTGCCAGTAGTCAAAGACAGGGCACTAATGAAAAACTGTTTTTT

length: 14
D: -
V: TRBV7-3
J: TRBJ2-1
size: few
CDR3: CASSPSSGYNEQFF
DNA: TGTGCCAGCAGCCCCTCAAGCGGGTACAATGAGCAGTTCTTC

length: 18
D: TRBD2
V: TRBV15
J: TRBJ2-1
size: -
CDR3: CATSSGLAGEWGNNEQFF
DNA: TGTGCCACCAGCAGCGGCCTAGCGGGAGAATGGGGAAACAATGAGCAGTTCTTC

length: 18
D: TRBD1
V: TRBV5-1
J: TRBJ2-3
size: -
CDR3: CASSSGQGGGMSTDTQYF
DNA: TGCGCCAGCAGCTCTGGACAGGGAGGTGGTATGAGCACAGATACGCAGTATTTT

length: 12
D: -
V: TRBV28
J: TRBJ1-5
size: -
CDR3: CASSLVGQPQHF
DNA: TGTGCCAGCAGTTTAGTCGGACAGCCCCAGCATTTT

length: 15
D: TRBD1
V: TRBV28
J: TRBJ2-7
size: -
CDR3: CASRSSGTGTYEQYF
DNA: TGTGCCAGCAGGTCATCCGGGACAGGCACCTACGAGCAGTACTTC

length: 14
D: -
V: TRBV14
J: TRBJ2-6
size: -
CDR3: CASSQSSGANVLTF
DNA: TGTGCCAGCAGCCAGAGCTCTGGGGCCAACGTCCTGACTTTC

length: 16
D: TRBD1
V: TRBV5-6
J: TRBJ2-2
size: -
CDR3: CASSGGQGASTGELFF
DNA: TGTGCCAGCAGCGGGGGACAGGGGGCTTCCACCGGGGAGCTGTTTTTT

length: 15
D: -
V: TRBV29-1
J: TRBJ1-2
size: -
CDR3: CSVEDRQLALLGYTF
DNA: TGCAGCGTTGAAGACCGACAGCTAGCCCTCCTCGGCTACACCTTC

length: 17
D: -
V: TRBV5-8
J: TRBJ2-5
size: -
CDR3: CASRQTGGARYQETQYF
DNA: TGTGCCAGCAGGCAAACTGGAGGGGCGCGGTACCAAGAGACCCAGTACTTC

length: 16
D: -
V: TRBV19
J: TRBJ2-7
size: -
CDR3: CASSPRPGQSSYEQYF
DNA: TGTGCCAGTAGTCCGCGCCCGGGACAAAGCTCCTACGAGCAGTACTTC

length: 15
D: TRBD2
V: TRBV2
J: TRBJ2-1
size: -
CDR3: CASSRSGGSYNEQFF
DNA: TGTGCCAGCAGCAGAAGCGGGGGATCCTACAATGAGCAGTTCTTC

length: 15
D: TRBD2
V: TRBV11-2
J: TRBJ2-7
size: -
CDR3: CASSTKRGGPYEQYF
DNA: TGTGCCAGCAGCACAAAGCGGGGGGGCCCCTACGAGCAGTACTTC

length: 16
D: -
V: TRBV28
J: TRBJ1-4
size: -
CDR3: CASSLGTGASTEKLFF
DNA: TGTGCCAGCAGTCTCGGGACTGGTGCTTCAACCGAAAAACTGTTTTTT

length: 18
D: -
V: TRBV27
J: TRBJ1-6
size: -
CDR3: CASSLGQPDRRRDSPLHF
DNA: TGTGCCAGCAGTTTGGGGCAGCCTGACAGGCGAAGGGATTCACCCCTCCACTTT

length: 13
D: TRBD1
V: TRBV7-8
J: TRBJ1-2
size: -
CDR3: CASSPTGLPGYTF
DNA: TGTGCCAGCAGCCCGACAGGGCTTCCTGGCTACACCTTC